This T cell receptor beta chain stems from a study of T-cell reconstitution after alpha-beta-depleted transplantation in children. The CDR3 extends over 12 amino acids. The germline gives CDR1 MNHNS, CDR2 SASEGT. Trimming took 8 bases from V and 10 from J; bases not matched to a gene: 10. TCRbeta library preparation incorporated unique molecular identifiers. TCRdb reprocessed the PCR reads via MiXCR and lists one record per CDR3 protein. The table lists roughly 400,000 distinct CDR3 sequences, around two fifths of them singletons. This clonotype was sampled from a girl aged 2-15 years with aplastic anemia, due to receive a stem cell transplant. The starting material was PBMCs, obtained before TCRalphabeta/CD19-depleted stem cell transplant. The chain couples TRBV6-1 to TRBJ1-1, with 7 bases identical to TRBD1. This CDR3 is CASLRDRESAFF. CDR3 coding DNA: TGTGCCAGCCTTCGAGACAGGGAGTCAGCTTTCTTT.